A single sample gave rise to the 21 T cell receptor beta chains below, sequenced in a study of control samples from healthy donors and cancer patients. Measured with immunoSEQ multiplex PCR; TCRdb has only the in-frame clones, and not every one. The table has about 120,000 clones, around 88% seen once. Sequences were obtained from blood. All receptors derive from a man aged 35 to 55 in good health.

This chain joins TRBV7-8 and TRBJ2-7; no definite D call. The V end lost 5 bases, the J end lost 2 bases, and 16 bases lay between the germline ends. The germline V gene encodes CDR1 SGHVS and CDR2 FQNEAQ. The CDR3 sequence is 15 residues long. The CDR3 loop is CASSPGGTNTYEQYF. The CDR3 DNA follows: TGTGCCAGCAGCCCAGGCGGCACAAACACCTACGAGCAGTACTTC.

This chain joins TRBV5-4 and TRBJ2-6; 7 bases agree with TRBD1. CDR1 is SGHNT, CDR2 YYREEE, per germline (reference sequence). This CDR3 comprises 16 residues. The CDR3, as DNA: TGTGCTACTCAAGGGGGCAGTAGCTCTGGGGCCAACGTCCTGACTTTC. It is translated as CATQGGSSSGANVLTF.

This clone came up many times. This rearrangement joins TRBV27 to TRBJ2-6; D is uncertain. CDR1 and CDR2 (germline): MNHEY, SMNVEV (reference sequence). This CDR3 has 15 residues. V lost 4 bases and J lost 0, with 7 bases in between. Here the CDR3 DNA reads TGTGCCAGCAGTTACACAACCTCTGGGGCCAACGTCCTGACTTTC. Translation: CASSYTTSGANVLTF.

The rearrangement joins TRBV5-4 to TRBJ1-1; 8 nucleotides line up with TRBD1. Germline V gives CDR1 SGHNT, CDR2 YYREEE (reference sequence). After removal of 3 bases from V and 5 bases from J, the junction contained 12 bases not matched to a gene. The CDR3 runs 16 residues. The CDR3 DNA reads TGTGCCAGCAGCTCAGACCCTGACAGGGGAAGGACTGAAGCTTTCTTT. Translating gives CASSSDPDRGRTEAFF.

The CDR3 sequence is CASSLRQGRSYEQYF. CDR3 nucleotide sequence: TGTGCCAGCAGTTTAAGACAGGGGCGCTCCTACGAGCAGTACTTC. This chain joins TRBV27 and TRBJ2-7; 8 bases are a match to TRBD1. CDR3 size: 15 residues. J lost 0 bases, V lost 2 bases, and 3 bases had no gene match. Germline V gives CDR1 MNHEY, CDR2 SMNVEV (reference sequence).

The chain has TRBV7-3 and TRBJ2-2, with TRBD1 matching over 10 bases. The J segment lost 5 bases and the V segment lost 2 bases, leaving 8 bases of the junction unmatched. This CDR3 is 17 amino acids long. The germline V gene has CDR1 SGHTA and CDR2 FQGTGA. This chain's CDR3 is CASSLGPGQGKTGELFF. The CDR3 DNA sequence: TGTGCCAGCAGCTTAGGGCCGGGACAGGGGAAGACCGGGGAGCTGTTTTTT.

The J gene is TRBJ2-7, the V gene TRBV25-1; D is perhaps TRBD2 (6 bases). The V end was cut by 1 base, the J end by 6 bases, with 13 bases between. The CDR3 has 14 amino acids. Germline CDR1 MGHDK, CDR2 SYGVNS. The CDR3, as DNA: TGTGCCAGCAGTGAATTTCGGGAGTCGGGCGAGCAGTACTTC. It specifies CASSEFRESGEQYF.

V usage is TRBV15 and J usage is TRBJ2-1; D is uncertain. V lost 5 bases and J lost 5, with 19 bases in between. CDR1 LNHNV and CDR2 YYDKDF come from the germline V gene (reference sequence). The CDR3 totals 16 residues. The chain's CDR3 is CATSAIRSVSHNEQFF. DNA for the CDR3: TGTGCCACCAGCGCTATAAGGAGCGTCTCTCACAATGAGCAGTTCTTC.

V is TRBV4-2 and J is TRBJ1-2; D not resolved. V was trimmed by 0 bases and J by 7 bases, leaving 12 bases between them. The CDR3 has 14 residues. CDR1 LGHNA and CDR2 YNFKEQ come from the germline V gene. CDR3 sequence: CASSQDLGTGGYTF. The CDR3 coding sequence is TGTGCCAGCAGCCAAGATCTGGGAACGGGTGGCTACACCTTC.

V and J are TRBV5-5 and TRBJ1-1; the D gene is possibly TRBD1 (5 bases). V was clipped by 9 bases and J by 0 bases, with 12 bases between them. This CDR3 has 13 amino acids. Germline CDR1 SGHKS, CDR2 YYEKEE (reference sequence). This CDR3 reads CATSGPMNTEAFF. CDR3 nucleotide sequence: TGTGCCACCTCGGGACCGATGAACACTGAAGCTTTCTTT. Full variable domain (remainder filled in from reference TRBV5-5 and TRBJ1-1): DAGVTQSPTHLIKTRGQQVTLRCSPISGHKSVSWYQQVLGQGPQFIFQYYEKEERGRGNFPDRFSARQFPNYSSELNVNALLLGDSALYLCATSGPMNTEAFFGQGTRLTVV.

CDR3 amino acids: CASSEPSTGVPNAPLHF. In DNA form, the CDR3 reads TGTGCCAGCAGTGAACCTAGTACAGGGGTCCCCAATGCACCCCTCCACTTT. The gene calls are TRBV6-1 and TRBJ1-6; 7 bases are shared with TRBD1. With 2 bases clipped from V and 11 bases from J, the junction kept 15 bases outside the gene matches. Germline V lookup: CDR1 MNHNS, CDR2 SASEGT. The CDR3 runs to 17 residues.

This clone was seen a single time. The gene calls are TRBV18 and TRBJ2-7; D is undetermined. Germline CDR1 KGHSH, CDR2 LQKENI. Trimming stripped 0 bases from V and 4 bases from J, with 7 bases between. This CDR3 contains 13 residues. CDR3 DNA: TGTGCCAGCTCACCACCGACTTTATACGAGCAGTACTTC. This encodes CASSPPTLYEQYF.

The rearrangement links TRBV9 to TRBJ2-3; the match to TRBD2 covers 8 bases. Per germline, CDR1 SGDLS and CDR2 YYNGEE. CDR3 length: 15 residues. The V and J ends lost 2 bases and 0 bases, in that order; junction bases with no gene match: 2. The CDR3 region is CASSVSGVSTDTQYF. The CDR3 DNA follows: TGTGCCAGCAGCGTTAGCGGGGTTAGCACAGATACGCAGTATTTT.

The J gene is TRBJ2-3, the V gene TRBV24-1; 11 bases are a match to TRBD2. In germline, CDR1 is KGHDR, CDR2 SFDVKD. V was pared by 5 bases and J by 3 bases, with 9 bases of the junction left unmatched. The CDR3 is 17 residues long. CDR3 in amino acids: CATSGSGGASSTDTQYF. The CDR3 nucleotides are TGTGCCACCAGTGGTAGCGGGGGGGCTAGCAGTACAGATACGCAGTATTTT.

The V and J genes are TRBV29-1 and TRBJ2-1, with D hard to call. This CDR3 has 12 residues. V was cut by 4 bases and J by 0 bases, with 4 bases left in between. Germline loops: CDR1 SQVTM, CDR2 ANQGSEA. The CDR3 sequence: CSVVHSYNEQFF. In DNA, the CDR3 is TGCAGCGTTGTTCACTCCTACAATGAGCAGTTCTTC.

The chain has TRBV3-1 (or the pseudogene TRBV3-2) and TRBJ2-1, with TRBD2 matching over 8 bases. This CDR3 contains 16 residues. The V and J ends lost 0 bases and 4 bases, in that order; junction bases with no gene match: 5. Germline V gene data show CDR1 as LGHDT and CDR2 as YNNKEL (reference sequence). CDR3 residues: CASSQEVAGTYNEQFF. CDR3 nucleotide sequence: TGTGCCAGCAGCCAAGAAGTAGCGGGGACTTACAATGAGCAGTTCTTC.

CDR3 nucleotides: TGTGCCAGCAGCCTCCAGGCAGACGAGCAGTACTTC. Its protein is CASSLQADEQYF. V is TRBV13 and J is TRBJ2-7; no clear D gene. Germline V gives CDR1 PRHDT, CDR2 FYEKMQ (reference sequence). With 5 bases removed from V and 5 bases from J, the gap between germline ends came to 10 bases. The CDR3 runs 12 residues.

V and J are TRBV7-9 and TRBJ1-1, with 11 bases that match TRBD1. This CDR3 contains 16 residues. After removal of 5 bases from V and 1 base from J, the junction contained 6 bases not matched to a gene. CDR1 and CDR2 from the germline V gene are SEHNR and FQNEAQ (reference sequence). The CDR3 region is CASSPGTGGRNTEAFF. DNA of the CDR3: TGTGCCAGCAGCCCCGGGACAGGGGGTCGGAACACTGAAGCTTTCTTT. The entire variable domain, with the rest obtained from reference TRBV7-9 and TRBJ1-1, is as follows: DTGVSQNPRHKITKRGQNVTFRCDPISEHNRLYWYRQTLGQGPEFLTYFQNEAQLEKSRLLSDRFSAERPKGSFSTLEIQRTEQGDSAMYLCASSPGTGGRNTEAFFGQGTRLTVV.

CDR3 amino acids: CAISEMQATDTQYF. CDR3 in DNA: TGTGCCATCAGTGAGATGCAGGCCACAGATACGCAGTATTTT. The chain carries TRBV10-3 and TRBJ2-3; D uncertain. V shed 2 bases and J shed 2 bases, with 8 bases lying between them. The germline gives CDR1 ENHRY, CDR2 SYGVKD. CDR3 length: 14 residues.

CDR3 loop: CASSAGQGAFGGSPLHF. Here the CDR3 DNA reads TGTGCCAGTAGTGCGGGGCAGGGGGCATTCGGTGGTTCACCCCTCCACTTT. The chain uses TRBV19 and TRBJ1-6; 8 nucleotides align to TRBD1. This CDR3 spans 17 amino acids. Unmatched junction bases numbered 15, after V lost 5 bases and J lost 9 bases. CDR1 and CDR2 from the germline V gene are LNHDA and SQIVND (reference sequence).

The rearrangement links TRBV6-5 to TRBJ1-1; D ambiguous. The V and J ends lost 6 bases and 2 bases respectively, with 13 bases between them. CDR1 and CDR2 from the germline V gene are MNHEY and SVGAGI. The CDR3 covers 14 residues. The CDR3: CASRYSYRNTEAFF. CDR3 DNA sequence: TGTGCCAGCAGGTACAGTTACAGAAACACTGAAGCTTTCTTT.